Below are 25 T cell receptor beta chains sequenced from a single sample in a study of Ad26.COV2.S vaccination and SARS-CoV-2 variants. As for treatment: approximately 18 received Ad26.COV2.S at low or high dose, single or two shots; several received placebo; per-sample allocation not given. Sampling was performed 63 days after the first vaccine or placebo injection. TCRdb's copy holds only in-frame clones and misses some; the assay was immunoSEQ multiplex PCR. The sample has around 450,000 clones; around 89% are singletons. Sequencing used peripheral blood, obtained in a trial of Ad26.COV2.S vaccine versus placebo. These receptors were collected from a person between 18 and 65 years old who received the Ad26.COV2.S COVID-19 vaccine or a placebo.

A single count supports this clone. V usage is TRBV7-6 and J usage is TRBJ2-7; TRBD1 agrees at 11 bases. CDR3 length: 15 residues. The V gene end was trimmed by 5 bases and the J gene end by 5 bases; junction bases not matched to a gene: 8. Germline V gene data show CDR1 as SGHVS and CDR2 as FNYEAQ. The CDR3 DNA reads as TGTGCCAGCAGCCTAGGACAGGGGGCTTGGGACGAGCAGTACTTC. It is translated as CASSLGQGAWDEQYF.

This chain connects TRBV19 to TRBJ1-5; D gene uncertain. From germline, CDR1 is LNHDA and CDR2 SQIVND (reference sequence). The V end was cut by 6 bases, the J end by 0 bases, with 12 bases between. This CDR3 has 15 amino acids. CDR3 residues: CASRRGRSSNQPQHF. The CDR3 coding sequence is TGTGCCAGTAGGCGCGGAAGATCTAGCAATCAGCCCCAGCATTTT.

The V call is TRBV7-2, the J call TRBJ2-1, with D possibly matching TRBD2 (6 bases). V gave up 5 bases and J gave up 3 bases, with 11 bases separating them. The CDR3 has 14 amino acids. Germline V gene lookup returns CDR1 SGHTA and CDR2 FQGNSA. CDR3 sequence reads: CASSHGGLYNEQFF. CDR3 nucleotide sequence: TGTGCCAGCAGCCACGGGGGTCTCTACAATGAGCAGTTCTTC. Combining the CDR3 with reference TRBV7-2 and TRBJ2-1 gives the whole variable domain GAGVSQSPSNKVTEKGKDVELRCDPISGHTALYWYRQSLGQGLEFLIYFQGNSAPDKSGLPSDRFSAERTGGSVSTLTIQRTQQEDSAVYLCASSHGGLYNEQFFGPGTRLTVL.

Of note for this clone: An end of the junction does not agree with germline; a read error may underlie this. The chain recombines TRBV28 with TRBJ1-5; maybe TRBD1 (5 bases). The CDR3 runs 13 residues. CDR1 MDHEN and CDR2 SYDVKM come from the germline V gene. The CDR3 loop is CASSDTPGRRSYF. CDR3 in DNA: TGTGCCAGCAGTGACACCCCGGGACGAAGATCGTATTTT.

CDR3: CASSLSGGLNTEAFF. As DNA, the CDR3 is TGTGCCAGCAGCCTATCAGGGGGGTTGAACACTGAAGCTTTCTTT. This chain links TRBV7-8 with TRBJ1-1, with TRBD1 identical over 7 bases. CDR1 is SGHVS and CDR2 is FQNEAQ in the germline V gene. The CDR3 loop spans 15 amino acids. Losses at the gene ends were 5 bases for V and 0 bases for J; bases not matched to a gene: 6.

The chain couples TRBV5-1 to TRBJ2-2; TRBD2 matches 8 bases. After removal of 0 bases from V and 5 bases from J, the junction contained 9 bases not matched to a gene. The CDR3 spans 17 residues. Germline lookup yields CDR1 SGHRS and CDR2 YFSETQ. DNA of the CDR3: TGCGCCAGCAGCTTGGCCGGGGGGGGCGCTCCGACCGGGGAGCTGTTTTTT. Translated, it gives CASSLAGGGAPTGELFF.

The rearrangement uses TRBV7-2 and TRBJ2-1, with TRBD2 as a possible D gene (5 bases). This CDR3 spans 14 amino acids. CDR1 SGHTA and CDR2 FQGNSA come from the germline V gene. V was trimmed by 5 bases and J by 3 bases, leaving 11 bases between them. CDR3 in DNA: TGTGCCAGCAGCCAACCGGGGATCTACAATGAGCAGTTCTTC. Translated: CASSQPGIYNEQFF.

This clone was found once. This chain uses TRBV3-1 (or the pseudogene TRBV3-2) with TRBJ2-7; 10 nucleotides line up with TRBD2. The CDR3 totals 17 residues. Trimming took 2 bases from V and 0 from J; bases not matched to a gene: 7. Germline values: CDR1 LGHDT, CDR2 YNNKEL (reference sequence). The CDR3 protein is CASSQKVLAGFSYEQYF. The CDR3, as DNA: TGTGCCAGCAGCCAAAAGGTACTAGCGGGGTTCTCCTACGAGCAGTACTTC.

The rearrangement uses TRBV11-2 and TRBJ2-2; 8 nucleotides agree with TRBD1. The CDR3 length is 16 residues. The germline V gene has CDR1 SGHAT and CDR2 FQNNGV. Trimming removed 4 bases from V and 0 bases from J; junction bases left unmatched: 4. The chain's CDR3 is CASSSRTGTNTGELFF. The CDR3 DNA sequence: TGTGCCAGCAGCTCCAGGACAGGGACGAACACCGGGGAGCTGTTTTTT.

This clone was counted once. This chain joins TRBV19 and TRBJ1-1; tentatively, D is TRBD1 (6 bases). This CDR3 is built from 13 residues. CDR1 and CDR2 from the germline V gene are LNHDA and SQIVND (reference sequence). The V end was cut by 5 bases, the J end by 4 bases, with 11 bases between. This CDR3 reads CASSLDRITEAFF. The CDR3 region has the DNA TGTGCCAGTAGTCTTGACAGGATCACTGAAGCTTTCTTT.

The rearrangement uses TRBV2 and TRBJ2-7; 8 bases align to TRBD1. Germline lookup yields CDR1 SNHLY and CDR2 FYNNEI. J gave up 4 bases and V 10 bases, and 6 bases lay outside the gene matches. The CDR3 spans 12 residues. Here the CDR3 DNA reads TGTGCCACCGAGGACAGGGTATACGAGCAGTACTTC. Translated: CATEDRVYEQYF.

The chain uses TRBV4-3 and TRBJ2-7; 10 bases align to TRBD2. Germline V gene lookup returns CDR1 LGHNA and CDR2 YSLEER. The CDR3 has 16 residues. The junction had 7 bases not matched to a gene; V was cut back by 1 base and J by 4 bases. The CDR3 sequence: CASSQGIAGGFYEQYF. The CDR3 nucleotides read TGCGCCAGCAGCCAAGGGATAGCGGGGGGTTTTTACGAGCAGTACTTC.

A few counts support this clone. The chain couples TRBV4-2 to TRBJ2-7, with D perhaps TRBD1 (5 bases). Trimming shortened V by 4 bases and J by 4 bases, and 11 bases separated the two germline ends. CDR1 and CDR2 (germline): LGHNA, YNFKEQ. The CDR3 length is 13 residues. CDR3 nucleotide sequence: TGTGCCAGCAGCCCCAGGGCAAAGTACGAGCAGTACTTC. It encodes CASSPRAKYEQYF.

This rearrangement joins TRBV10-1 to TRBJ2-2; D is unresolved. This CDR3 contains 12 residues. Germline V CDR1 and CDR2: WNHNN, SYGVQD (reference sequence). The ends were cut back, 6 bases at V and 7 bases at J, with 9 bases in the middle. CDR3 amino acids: CASSGRGGELFF. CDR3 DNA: TGCGCCAGCAGCGGTCGCGGCGGGGAGCTGTTTTTT.

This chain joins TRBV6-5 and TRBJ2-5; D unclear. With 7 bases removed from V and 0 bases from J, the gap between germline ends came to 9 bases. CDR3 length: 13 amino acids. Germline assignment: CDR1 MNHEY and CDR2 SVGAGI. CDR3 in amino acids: CASTSGNQETQYF. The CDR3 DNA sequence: TGTGCCAGCACCTCGGGCAACCAAGAGACCCAGTACTTC.

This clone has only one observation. CDR3 in amino acids: CASSLPKGRLDNEQFF. The CDR3 nucleotides read TGTGCCAGCAGCTTACCCAAGGGGAGGCTTGACAATGAGCAGTTCTTC. V and J are TRBV7-9 and TRBJ2-1; D may be TRBD2 (6 bases). The germline V and J ends were trimmed by 2 bases and 5 bases, with 16 bases remaining between them. The CDR3 contains 16 residues. Per germline, CDR1 SEHNR and CDR2 FQNEAQ (reference sequence). The variable domain in full, with the rest retrieved from reference TRBV7-9 and TRBJ2-1, is DTGVSQNPRHKITKRGQNVTFRCDPISEHNRLYWYRQTLGQGPEFLTYFQNEAQLEKSRLLSDRFSAERPKGSFSTLEIQRTEQGDSAMYLCASSLPKGRLDNEQFFGPGTRLTVL.

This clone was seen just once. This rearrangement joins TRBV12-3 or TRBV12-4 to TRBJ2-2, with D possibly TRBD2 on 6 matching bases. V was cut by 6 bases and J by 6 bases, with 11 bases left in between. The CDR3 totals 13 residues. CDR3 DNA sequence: TGTGCCAGCAGGAAGAGGGAGGCCGGGGAGCTGTTTTTT. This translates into CASRKREAGELFF.

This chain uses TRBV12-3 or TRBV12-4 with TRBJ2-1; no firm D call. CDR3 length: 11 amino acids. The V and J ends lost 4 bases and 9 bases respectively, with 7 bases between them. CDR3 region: CASSYMGEQFF. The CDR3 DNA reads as TGTGCCAGCAGTTACATGGGTGAGCAGTTCTTC.

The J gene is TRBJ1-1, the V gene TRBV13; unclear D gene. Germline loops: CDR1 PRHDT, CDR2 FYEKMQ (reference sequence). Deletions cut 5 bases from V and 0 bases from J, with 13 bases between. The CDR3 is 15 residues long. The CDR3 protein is CASSLGGKLNTEAFF. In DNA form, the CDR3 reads TGTGCCAGCAGCCTCGGAGGGAAATTGAACACTGAAGCTTTCTTT. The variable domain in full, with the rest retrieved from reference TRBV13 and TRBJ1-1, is AAGVIQSPRHLIKEKRETATLKCYPIPRHDTVYWYQQGPGQDPQFLISFYEKMQSDKGSIPDRFSAQQFSDYHSELNMSSLELGDSALYFCASSLGGKLNTEAFFGQGTRLTVV.

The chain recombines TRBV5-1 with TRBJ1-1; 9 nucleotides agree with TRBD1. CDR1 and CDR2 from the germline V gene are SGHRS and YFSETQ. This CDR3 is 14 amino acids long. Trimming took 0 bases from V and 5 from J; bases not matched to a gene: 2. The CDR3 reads CASSLGTGETEAFF. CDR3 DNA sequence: TGCGCCAGCAGCTTGGGGACAGGGGAAACTGAAGCTTTCTTT.

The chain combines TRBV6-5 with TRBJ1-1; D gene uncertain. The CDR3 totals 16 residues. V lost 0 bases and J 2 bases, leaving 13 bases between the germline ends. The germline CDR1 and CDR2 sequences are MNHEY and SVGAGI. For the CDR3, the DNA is TGTGCCAGCAGTTACTCTCAGTATCGGGCAAACACTGAAGCTTTCTTT. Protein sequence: CASSYSQYRANTEAFF.

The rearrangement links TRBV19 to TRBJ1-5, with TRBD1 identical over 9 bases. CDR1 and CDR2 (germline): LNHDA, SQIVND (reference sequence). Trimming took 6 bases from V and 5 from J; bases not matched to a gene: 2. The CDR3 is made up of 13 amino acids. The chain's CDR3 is CASRDRGDQPQHF. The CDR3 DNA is TGTGCCAGTAGGGACAGGGGCGATCAGCCCCAGCATTTT.

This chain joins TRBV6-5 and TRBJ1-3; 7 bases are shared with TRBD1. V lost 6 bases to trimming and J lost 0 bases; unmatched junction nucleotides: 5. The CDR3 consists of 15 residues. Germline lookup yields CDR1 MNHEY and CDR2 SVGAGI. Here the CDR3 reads CASSKTGNSGNTIYF. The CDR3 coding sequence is TGTGCCAGCAGCAAGACAGGGAACTCTGGAAACACCATATATTTT.

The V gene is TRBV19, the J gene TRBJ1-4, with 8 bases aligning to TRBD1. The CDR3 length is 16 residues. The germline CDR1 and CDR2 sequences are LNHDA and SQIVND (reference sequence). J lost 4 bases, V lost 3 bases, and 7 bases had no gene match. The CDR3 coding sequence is TGTGCCAGTAGTATCTTCGGACAGGGAAGTAATGAAAAACTGTTTTTT. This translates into CASSIFGQGSNEKLFF.

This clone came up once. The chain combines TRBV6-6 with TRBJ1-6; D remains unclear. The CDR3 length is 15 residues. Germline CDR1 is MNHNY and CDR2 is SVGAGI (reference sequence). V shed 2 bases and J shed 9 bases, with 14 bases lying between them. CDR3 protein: CASSYRTLTLSPLHF. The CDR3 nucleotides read TGTGCCAGCAGTTACAGGACTCTCACCCTTTCACCCCTCCACTTT.